This T cell receptor beta chain was sequenced during a study of cytomegalovirus exposure and HLA in healthy donors. There are 14 residues in the CDR3. The junction had 6 bases not matched to a gene; V was cut back by 5 bases and J by 6 bases. The V gene's germline CDR1 is MNHEY and CDR2 SVGAGI. Primers included in the PCR were 60 Vbeta and 13 Jbeta primers. Measured with immunoSEQ multiplex PCR; TCRdb has only the in-frame clones, and not every one. The table records tens of thousands of clones, approximately 62% of them present only once. This clone has more than one count but fewer than ten. J is TRBJ2-7 and V is TRBV6-5, with 11 bases aligning to TRBD2. The sequenced material came from PBMCs. The receptor was derived from a male donor in good health and CMV-seropositive. CDR3 sequence: CASSELAGEGEQYF. For the CDR3, the DNA is TGTGCCAGCAGTGAACTAGCGGGAGAAGGCGAGCAGTACTTC.